This T cell receptor beta chain was recorded in a study of cytomegalovirus exposure and HLA in healthy donors. Regarding the study as a whole: Sequencing likely caused a cluster of highly shared sequence variants.

Primers: 60 Vbeta forward and 13 Jbeta reverse. The table came from immunoSEQ multiplex PCR; TCRdb's copy has only in-frame clones and leaves some out. The sample shows 95,000 to 110,000 clones, about 84% of them seen only once. Trimming removed 2 bases from V and 4 bases from J, with 6 bases in between. CDR1 and CDR2 (germline): ENHRY, SYGVKD. The CDR3 has 12 residues. This clone was observed a handful of times. The antigen remains unidentified. Healthy bone marrow donors made up the donor group. The receptor was derived from a young man in good health and CMV-seronegative. The sample was PBMCs. The chain uses TRBV10-3 and TRBJ2-7; TRBD1 is a possible D gene (5 bases). The CDR3 spells CAISERQYEQYF. CDR3 sequence (DNA): TGTGCCATCAGTGAGAGACAGTACGAGCAGTACTTC.